The subject of this entry is one T cell receptor (beta chain). A multiplex PCR was run with 60 Vbeta primers and 13 Jbeta primers. Data came from immunoSEQ multiplex PCR; TCRdb stores just in-frame clones and leaves some out. The sample includes 65,000 to 90,000 clones, 76% of them seen just once. The data stem from a study of cytomegalovirus exposure and HLA in healthy donors. What was sequenced was PBMCs. The sequence came from a man aged 40-49 years in good health and CMV-seronegative.

CDR3 amino acids: CASSSSETGGIYGYTF. The CDR3 DNA follows: TGTGCCAGCAGCTCGAGCGAAACAGGGGGGATCTATGGCTACACCTTC. The chain combines TRBV7-2 with TRBJ1-2, with 8 bases lining up with TRBD1. The junction had 11 bases not matched to a gene; V was cut back by 4 bases and J by 4 bases. The CDR3 is 16 amino acids. CDR1 is SGHTA and CDR2 is FQGNSA in the germline V gene.